This passage covers 14 T cell receptor beta chains from one sample sequenced in a study of post-analysis software for immune sequencing data. Their cognate antigens are unknown. TCR beta cDNA libraries had unique molecular identifiers. TCRdb ran MiXCR on the PCR reads and lists one entry per CDR3 protein. The top ten clones hold around 5.9% of a sample with about 540,000 distinct CDR3 sequences, approximately 31% of them seen once. Whole-study results and caveats: Higher frequency in patients than in controls was seen for roughly 5 TRBV segments, with TRBV5-6, TRBV5-1 and TRBV20-1 among them.

The sequencing input was blood. These receptors originate from a girl younger than 18 with multiple sclerosis.

This clonotype was counted between two and nine times. The genes are TRBV6-4 and TRBJ2-3; D gene unclear. There are 13 residues in the CDR3. The germline CDR1 and CDR2 sequences are MRHNA and SNTAGT. V was trimmed by 4 bases and J by 2 bases, leaving 7 bases between them. The DNA for the CDR3 is TGTGCCAGCAGTGGTCAGCTCACAGATACGCAGTATTTT. Translation gives CASSGQLTDTQYF.

This clonotype has a handful of counts. The chain combines TRBV4-2 with TRBJ2-3, with 14 bases that match TRBD2. The germline gives CDR1 LGHNA, CDR2 YNFKEQ. The CDR3 consists of 17 residues. After removal of 1 base from V and 2 bases from J, the junction contained 2 bases not matched to a gene. DNA of the CDR3: TGTGCCAGCAGCCAAGGGACTAGCGGGGGGCCCACAGATACGCAGTATTTT. Its protein product is CASSQGTSGGPTDTQYF.

This sequence joins TRBV7-2 and TRBJ2-1; 12 bases are a match to TRBD2. Trimming at V came to 4 bases and at J to 5 bases, leaving 12 bases not matched to a gene. Looked up from germline, CDR1 is SGHTA and CDR2 is FQGNSA. The CDR3 length is 18 residues. The CDR3 spells CASSSGASGGARHNEQFF. CDR3 nucleotide sequence: TGTGCCAGCAGCTCCGGGGCTAGCGGGGGGGCCAGGCACAATGAGCAGTTCTTC.

The sample holds a few counts of this clonotype. The CDR3 loop is CAIRRGLAGRTNEQFF. In DNA form, the CDR3 reads TGTGCCATCAGACGCGGACTAGCGGGCCGTACCAATGAGCAGTTCTTC. V and J are TRBV10-3 and TRBJ2-1; 11 bases are shared with TRBD2. V lost 6 bases to trimming and J lost 6 bases; unmatched junction nucleotides: 10. Looked up from germline, CDR1 is ENHRY and CDR2 is SYGVKD. The CDR3 covers 16 residues.

This clonotype was seen a few times. This rearrangement joins TRBV5-1 to TRBJ2-5; D is unresolved. V dropped 7 bases and J dropped 4 bases, with 14 bases sitting between them. Germline V gene lookup returns CDR1 SGHRS and CDR2 YFSETQ. The CDR3 has 13 amino acids. The CDR3 reads CASAPGSRETQYF. The CDR3 bases are TGCGCCAGCGCACCCGGGTCCAGAGAGACCCAGTACTTC.

The chain employs TRBV6-5 and TRBJ1-2; D might be TRBD1 (6 bases). The CDR3 length is 14 residues. V was clipped by 0 bases and J by 4 bases, with 9 bases between them. Germline assignment: CDR1 MNHEY and CDR2 SVGAGI. CDR3 nucleotide sequence: TGTGCCAGCAGTTACTCCGGACAGCTCTATGGCTACACCTTC. As protein: CASSYSGQLYGYTF.

This clonotype was observed a few times. The V gene is TRBV20-1, the J gene TRBJ1-2; 7 bases agree with TRBD1. Germline CDR1 is DFQATT and CDR2 is SNEGSKA (reference sequence). After removal of 2 bases from V and 8 bases from J, the junction contained 11 bases not matched to a gene. This CDR3 is 14 amino acids long. The CDR3 sequence: CSARNGQEDYGYTF. The CDR3 coding sequence is TGCAGTGCTAGAAATGGACAGGAGGATTACGGCTACACCTTC.

A few counts support this clonotype. The rearrangement joins TRBV9 to TRBJ2-1; D remains ambiguous. Germline V lookup: CDR1 SGDLS, CDR2 YYNGEE. Trimming took 0 bases from V and 0 from J, leaving 10 bases between them. The CDR3 covers 16 residues. The CDR3 nucleotides are TGTGCCAGCAGCGTAGAGCCCGTAAGCTCCTACAATGAGCAGTTCTTC. It yields the protein CASSVEPVSSYNEQFF.

This clonotype has a handful of counts. This chain uses TRBV5-1 with TRBJ1-1; D call uncertain. This CDR3 is built from 15 residues. Germline V gene lookup returns CDR1 SGHRS and CDR2 YFSETQ. Trimming took 4 bases from V and 2 from J, leaving 15 bases between them. CDR3 sequence: CASSLSSSANTEAFF. The CDR3 DNA reads TGCGCCAGCAGCCTAAGTTCGTCGGCAAACACTGAAGCTTTCTTT.

This clonotype showed up just a few times. The chain is built from TRBV10-3 and TRBJ2-1, with D possibly matching TRBD2 (6 bases). The CDR3 sequence is 13 residues long. Germline values: CDR1 ENHRY, CDR2 SYGVKD. V shed 7 bases and J shed 7 bases, with 14 bases lying between them. In nucleotides, the CDR3 is TGTGCCATCACCCGGGAGATGAGGAATGAGCAGTTCTTC. It yields the protein CAITREMRNEQFF.

This clonotype was observed a few times. The rearrangement links TRBV13 to TRBJ2-5; tentative D call: TRBD2 (6 bases). Per germline, CDR1 PRHDT and CDR2 FYEKMQ (reference sequence). V was clipped by 5 bases and J by 0 bases, with 10 bases between them. The CDR3 length is 14 residues. CDR3: CASSRRDYQETQYF. In nucleotides, the CDR3 is TGTGCCAGCAGCCGCCGGGACTACCAAGAGACCCAGTACTTC.

As concerns this clonotype: At one end, the junction sequence differs from germline, possibly due to a read error. The chain employs TRBV7-9 and TRBJ2-2; D is perhaps TRBD2 (5 bases). The CDR3 extends over 11 amino acids. The germline CDR1 and CDR2 sequences are SEHNR and FQNEAQ (reference sequence). CDR3 amino acids: CASRYTGERFF. The CDR3 DNA reads as TGTGCCAGCCGCTACACCGGGGAGCGGTTTTTT.

The chain recombines TRBV19 with TRBJ1-1; D call uncertain. CDR1 and CDR2 (germline): LNHDA, SQIVND (reference sequence). Trimming took 10 bases from V and 7 from J, leaving 13 bases between them. The CDR3 contains 11 residues. The CDR3, as DNA: TGTGCCACCGAGGATCTAGATGAAGCTTTCTTT. Amino acids: CATEDLDEAFF.

The chain uses TRBV20-1 and TRBJ2-5; TRBD2 might be the D (6 bases). Germline V gene lookup returns CDR1 DFQATT and CDR2 SNEGSKA (reference sequence). CDR3 length: 15 amino acids. Trimming took off 3 bases at V and 11 bases at J, with 25 bases between the two ends. CDR3 amino acids: CSARETSEPGGEQYF. In DNA, the CDR3 is TGCAGTGCTAGGGAGACTAGTGAGCCAGGAGGGGAGCAGTACTTC.